This T cell receptor beta chain appears in the sequencing data of a study of response to subunit inactivated influenza vaccine listed by TCRdb under 2018. Looking at the study overall: The study used deep quantitative T cell receptor repertoire profiling to track responses to a trivalent subunit inactivated influenza vaccine.

In the case of this clonotype: No antigen is known for it. No qualities accompany the bases; no much larger clone lies one base away.

General study outcomes and caveats: The authors suggested that each seasonal influenza vaccination may recruit only a limited number of new T cells.

The library relied on RT-PCR. Sequencing instrument: Illumina HiSeq 2500. The raw public data were reprocessed by TCRdb itself: fastp quality trimming at Q25, MiXCR clonotype calling, in-frame beta chains only. Every CDR3 protein is listed once, alongside the most common genes and DNA of its rows. This sample gives 170,000 or so distinct CDR3 sequences in total; around 10% of them show up just once. The ten largest clones represent around 40% of the sample. The CDR3 has 17 amino acids, counting the end cysteine and phenylalanine. Only the CDR3 portion is preserved as DNA: 51 bases, with reading frame beginning at the first base. The V and J ends are trimmed by 0 bases and 0 bases, leaving 15 bases between them. The germline V gene (reference sequence) provides CDR1 DFQATT and CDR2 SNEGSKA.

Specimen: CD8+ T cells sorted from PBMCs, collected around 25 months after vaccination. This TCR came from a man between 45 and 75 years old who received an inactivated influenza vaccine. Donor details come from another sample of the same person, matched by shared clones. The rearrangement combines TRBV20-1 with TRBJ2-1; tentative D gene TRBD1, with 5 bases matching. The CDR3 loop reads CSARDPLDTDSYNEQFF. The DNA sequence follows: TGCAGTGCTAGAGATCCCTTGGACACCGACTCCTACAATGAGCAGTTCTTC.